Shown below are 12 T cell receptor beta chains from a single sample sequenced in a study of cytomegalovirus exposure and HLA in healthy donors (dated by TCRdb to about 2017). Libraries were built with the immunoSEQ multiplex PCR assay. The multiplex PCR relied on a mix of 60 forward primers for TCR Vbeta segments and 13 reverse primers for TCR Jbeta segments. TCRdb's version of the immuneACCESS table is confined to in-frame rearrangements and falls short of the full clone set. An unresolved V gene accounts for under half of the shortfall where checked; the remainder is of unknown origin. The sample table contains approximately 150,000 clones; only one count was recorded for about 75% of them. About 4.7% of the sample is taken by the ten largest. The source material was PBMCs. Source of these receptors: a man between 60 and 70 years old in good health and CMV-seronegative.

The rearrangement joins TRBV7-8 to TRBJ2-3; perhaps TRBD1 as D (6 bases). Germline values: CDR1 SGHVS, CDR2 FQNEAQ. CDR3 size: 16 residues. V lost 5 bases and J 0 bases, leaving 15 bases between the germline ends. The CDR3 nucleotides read TGTGCCAGCAGCCCGAGGACAGCTTCTAGCACAGATACGCAGTATTTT. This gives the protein CASSPRTASSTDTQYF.

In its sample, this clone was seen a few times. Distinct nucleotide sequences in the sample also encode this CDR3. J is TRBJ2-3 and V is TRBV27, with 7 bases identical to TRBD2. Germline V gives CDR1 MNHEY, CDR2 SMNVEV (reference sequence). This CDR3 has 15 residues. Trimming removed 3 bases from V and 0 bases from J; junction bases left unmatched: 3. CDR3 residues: CASSLGGRSTDTQYF. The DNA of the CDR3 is TGTGCCAGCAGTTTGGGCGGGAGAAGCACAGATACGCAGTATTTT.

The CDR3 bases are TGTGCCAGCAGTGATTACCGGGACAGGGGCACAGATACGCAGTATTTT. Translated: CASSDYRDRGTDTQYF. This chain joins TRBV6-1 and TRBJ2-3, with TRBD1 matching 9 bases. V shed 3 bases, J shed 1 base, and the junction held 5 bases outside the gene matches. There are 16 residues in the CDR3. Germline V gene lookup returns CDR1 MNHNS and CDR2 SASEGT.

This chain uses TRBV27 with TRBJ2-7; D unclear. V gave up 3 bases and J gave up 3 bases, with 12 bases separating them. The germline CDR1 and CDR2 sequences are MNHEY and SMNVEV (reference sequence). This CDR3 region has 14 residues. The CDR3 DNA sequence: TGTGCCAGCAGTTTGAGGCAGTATAACTACGAGCAGTACTTC. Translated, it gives CASSLRQYNYEQYF.

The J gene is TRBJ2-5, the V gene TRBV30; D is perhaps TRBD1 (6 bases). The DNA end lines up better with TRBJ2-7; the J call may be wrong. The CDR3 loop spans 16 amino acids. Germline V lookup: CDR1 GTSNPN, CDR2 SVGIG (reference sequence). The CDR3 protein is CAWSVGQRKSSYEQYF. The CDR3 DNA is TGTGCCTGGAGTGTAGGACAGCGTAAGAGCTCCTACGAGCAGTACTTC.

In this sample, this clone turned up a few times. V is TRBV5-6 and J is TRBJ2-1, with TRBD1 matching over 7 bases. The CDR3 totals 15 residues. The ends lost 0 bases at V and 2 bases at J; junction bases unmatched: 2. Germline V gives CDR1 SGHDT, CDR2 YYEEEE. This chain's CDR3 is CASSLGGTAYNEQFF. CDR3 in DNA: TGTGCCAGCAGCTTGGGAGGGACAGCCTACAATGAGCAGTTCTTC.

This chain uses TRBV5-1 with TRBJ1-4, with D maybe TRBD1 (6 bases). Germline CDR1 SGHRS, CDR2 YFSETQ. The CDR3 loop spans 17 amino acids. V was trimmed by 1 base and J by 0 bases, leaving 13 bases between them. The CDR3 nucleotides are TGCGCCAGCAGCTTGTTCGGCAGGGGTGCAACTAATGAAAAACTGTTTTTT. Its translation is CASSLFGRGATNEKLFF.

The CDR3 here is CASSVRGDEQFF. The CDR3 DNA follows: TGTGCCAGTAGTGTCAGGGGGGATGAGCAGTTCTTC. The J gene is TRBJ2-1, the V gene TRBV19, with D possibly TRBD1 on 7 matching bases. The V gene's germline CDR1 is LNHDA and CDR2 SQIVND (reference sequence). The CDR3 contains 12 residues. Trimming took 5 bases from V and 8 from J, leaving 10 bases between them.

The CDR3 nucleotides are TGTGCCAGCAACGAGGTCTCCTACAATGAGCAGTTCTTC. Translation gives CASNEVSYNEQFF. The gene calls are TRBV28 and TRBJ2-1; D not certain. Trimming left V 7 bases short and J 0 bases short, with 7 bases between. The length of the CDR3 is 13 residues. Germline CDR1 and CDR2: MDHEN and SYDVKM.

CDR3 DNA: TGTGCCAGCACCGCCAGGGGGGCCGGCGACTACGAGCAGTACTTC. It codes for CASTARGAGDYEQYF. The rearrangement uses TRBV6-1 and TRBJ2-7, with D maybe TRBD1 (7 bases). Germline V gives CDR1 MNHNS, CDR2 SASEGT. The CDR3 runs to 15 residues. V lost 7 bases and J lost 3, with 19 bases in between.

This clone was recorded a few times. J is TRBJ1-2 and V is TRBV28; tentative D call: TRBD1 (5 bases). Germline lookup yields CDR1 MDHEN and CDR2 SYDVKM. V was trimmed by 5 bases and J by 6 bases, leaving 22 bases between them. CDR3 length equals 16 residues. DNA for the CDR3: TGTGCCAGCAGTACCCATCCGGGACTCACTCGGGATGGCTACACCTTC. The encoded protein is CASSTHPGLTRDGYTF.

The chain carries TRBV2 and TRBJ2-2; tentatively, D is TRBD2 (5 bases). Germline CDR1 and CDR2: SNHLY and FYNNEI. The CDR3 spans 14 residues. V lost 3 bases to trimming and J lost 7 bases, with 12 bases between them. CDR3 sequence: CASSENVGNGELFF. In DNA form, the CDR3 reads TGTGCCAGCAGTGAGAACGTCGGGAACGGGGAGCTGTTTTTT.